Sequencing of this TCR beta chain was carried out in a study of tumor and adjacent non-tumor tissue in lung cancer. Study-wide context: Aged about 30 to 76 years, patients included roughly ten men and 4 or 5 women with stage I to III disease. Each sample yielded some 4 million productive TCRbeta reads on average. Findings and caveats of the study: Tumor repertoires had a smaller top 100 clone share than normal lung.

A remark on this clonotype: Its antigen is unknown.

Three rounds of nested PCR, following a modified ARM-PCR protocol, produced the TCRbeta library. TCRdb re-called the multiplex PCR reads with MiXCR, one entry per CDR3 protein. In the table there are about 120,000 distinct CDR3 sequences, about 80% of which are singletons. RNA was extracted from bulk tissue without any cell sorting. Chemotherapy-naive patients with new lung cancer underwent thoracic surgery in China, August–late 2014. The sequence was obtained from a man between 65 and 85 years old with non-small cell lung cancer. Sample: lung tumor tissue.

The CDR3 region is CASSFRRYEQYF. The CDR3 coding sequence is TGTGCCAGCAGTTTCAGACGCTACGAGCAGTACTTC. This rearrangement joins TRBV6-1 to TRBJ2-7; no firm D call. Per the germline V gene, CDR1 is MNHNS and CDR2 is SASEGT. The CDR3 covers 12 residues. The V and J ends lost 5 bases and 3 bases respectively, with 8 bases between them.